A single T cell receptor (beta chain) is shown here with its context. The V end lost 9 bases, the J end lost 6 bases, and 12 bases lay between the germline ends. CDR1 and CDR2 from the germline V gene are WSHSY and SAAADI. This CDR3 is 12 amino acids long. This specimen belongs to a study of CD8 T cells in Susac syndrome. With random hexamers, reverse transcription was performed on roughly 0.5 to 1 ug of RNA. Coverage of TCR beta CDR3 amplification by immunoSEQ multiplex PCR extended to 54 Vbeta and 13 Jbeta. One entry per CDR3 protein, called by TCRdb with MiXCR from the immunoSEQ multiplex PCR reads. The sample records around 110,000 distinct CDR3 sequences, around 94% being singletons.

Sequences were obtained from CD8+ T cells from PBMCs. The sequence was collected from a human donor with Susac syndrome. V gene TRBV10-2 combines with J gene TRBJ2-1, with D unresolved. CDR3 residues: CASEASRNEQFF. CDR3 coding DNA: TGCGCCAGTGAAGCCTCGCGCAATGAGCAGTTCTTC.